This is a list of T cell receptor beta chains from one sample in a study of cytomegalovirus exposure and HLA in healthy donors. Assay used: immunoSEQ multiplex PCR; TCRdb lists only in-frame clones, some missing. Altogether about 150,000 clones are present, around 80% being singletons, with the ten largest covering roughly 13%. The sample taken for sequencing was PBMCs. Receptor source: a man aged 25 to 45 in good health and CMV-seropositive. Both conserved end residues are part of each CDR3. Fields, in order: D gene, clone size, J gene, V gene, CDR3 DNA, CDR3 protein. The D gene is left open where the match is weak. Size values are once, few and many counts, or a class for expanded clones, and some rows have none.

>-|-|TRBJ2-7|TRBV2
TGTGCCAGCAGTGTACTAGGGAGCTCCTACGAGCAGTACTTC
CASSVLGSSYEQYF
>TRBD1|few|TRBJ1-1|TRBV7-6
TGTGCCAGCAGCTTAGGCCGGACAGGGAGTGAAGCTTTCTTT
CASSLGRTGSEAFF
>TRBD2|-|TRBJ2-7|TRBV6-5
TGTGCCAGCAGTACCCCCCGGGGGGACTCCTACGAGCAGTACTTC
CASSTPRGDSYEQYF
>TRBD1|-|TRBJ2-5|TRBV28
TGTGCCAGCAGTTTCCGCGACAGGGAAGAGACCCAGTACTTC
CASSFRDREETQYF
>-|-|TRBJ1-3|TRBV6-5
TGTGCCAGCAGTCGGAGCTCTGGAAACACCATATATTTT
CASSRSSGNTIYF
>TRBD2|-|TRBJ2-5|TRBV6-4
TGTGCCAGCAGTGGACTAGCGGGGTTCCAAGAGACCCAGTACTTC
CASSGLAGFQETQYF
>-|-|TRBJ1-2|TRBV11-2
TGTGCCAGCAGCTTTACCGGGTCCTTCTATGGCTACACCTTC
CASSFTGSFYGYTF
>TRBD2|-|TRBJ2-2|TRBV28
TGTGCCACCACCCCCGAGCTAGCGGGAGACACCGGGGAGCTGTTTTTT
CATTPELAGDTGELFF
>-|-|TRBJ2-7|TRBV5-5
TGTGCCAGCAGCCTCTATGAATCCTACGAGCAGTACTTC
CASSLYESYEQYF
>TRBD1|-|TRBJ1-6|TRBV9
TGTGCCAGCAGCGTAGGGACAGGGGGTTTTTCACCCCTCCACTTT
CASSVGTGGFSPLHF
>TRBD2|-|TRBJ2-1|TRBV9
TGTGCCAGCAGCCCTCACGGTTCTAGCGGGAGGGACTACAATGAGCAGTTCTTC
CASSPHGSSGRDYNEQFF
>-|-|TRBJ1-5|TRBV5-5
TGTGCCAGCAGCTTGGAAGCGTTAAGCAATCAGCCCCAGCATTTT
CASSLEALSNQPQHF
>-|-|TRBJ1-4|TRBV11-2
TGTGCCAGCAGTCTTGGCCGACAGGTTAATGAAAAACTGTTTTTT
CASSLGRQVNEKLFF
>TRBD1|-|TRBJ1-2|TRBV28
TGTGCCAGCACCCAAGGGGCAGGCCCAGGGGGCTATGGCTACACCTTC
CASTQGAGPGGYGYTF
>TRBD1|-|TRBJ1-2|TRBV2
TGTGCCAGCAGGGGGGTCAGGGGGCCGCAGGGCTACACCTTC
CASRGVRGPQGYTF
>-|-|TRBJ2-1|TRBV10-3
TGTGCCATCAGTTCGGGCAATGAGCAGTTCTTC
CAISSGNEQFF
>TRBD1|-|TRBJ1-1|TRBV15
TGTGCCACCAGCAGTGGGACAGGTCACACTGAAGCTTTCTTT
CATSSGTGHTEAFF
>-|-|TRBJ2-1|TRBV7-3
TGTGCCAGCAGCCCTCCAGGGGCACGTGAGCAGTTCTTC
CASSPPGAREQFF
>TRBD1|-|TRBJ2-7|TRBV15
TGTGCCACCAGCAGGGACAGGATGTCCTACGAGCAGTACTTC
CATSRDRMSYEQYF
>TRBD2|-|TRBJ2-7|TRBV19
TGTGCCAGTACCAAGACTAGCGGGAGCTACGAGCAGTACTTC
CASTKTSGSYEQYF
>TRBD1|-|TRBJ2-7|TRBV19
TGTGCCACACAACCGGGACAGGGGGTCCGTTATGCCGAGCAGTACTTC
CATQPGQGVRYAEQYF
>-|-|TRBJ2-7|TRBV21-1
TGTGCCAGCAGCAAGCCGGGACAGACCTACGAGCAGTACTTC
CASSKPGQTYEQYF
>-|-|TRBJ1-4|TRBV18
TGTGCCAGCTCACGAGGGACATCTGCAACTAATGAAAAGCTGTTTTTT
CASSRGTSATNEKLFF
>-|-|TRBJ2-1|TRBV7-2
TGTGCCAGCAGCCGGAGCGGCAACTACAATGAGCAGTTCTTC
CASSRSGNYNEQFF
>TRBD2|-|TRBJ2-3|TRBV5-1
TGCGCCAGCAGCGCGACTAGCGGGAGATACACAGATACGCAGTATTTT
CASSATSGRYTDTQYF
>TRBD2|once|TRBJ2-5|TRBV6-6
TGTGCCAGCCGGACTAGCGGGGCGGAGGGTGGGGAGACCCAGTACTTC
CASRTSGAEGGETQYF
>TRBD1|-|TRBJ2-5|TRBV18
TGTGCCAGCTCACCAGGGACAGATCAAGAGACCCAGTACTTC
CASSPGTDQETQYF
>TRBD2|-|TRBJ2-1|TRBV5-1
TGCGCCAGCAGCTCGCTAGCGGGAGGAAATGAGCAGTTCTTC
CASSSLAGGNEQFF
>TRBD1|-|TRBJ2-1|TRBV7-2
TGTGCCAGCAGCTTAGAACGGGGACAGGGCGAGAATGAGCAGTTCTTC
CASSLERGQGENEQFF